The 13 T cell receptor beta chains in this list originate from one sample, sequenced in a study of radiation and T cells in renal cell carcinoma. Time point given: baseline pretreatment blood. As to treatment: 15 Gy SBRT to primary tumor, nephrectomy 4 weeks later. Data came from immunoSEQ multiplex PCR; TCRdb stores just in-frame clones and leaves some out. The data contain 110,000 to 150,000 clones, over 75% of them singletons. This material consisted of blood, taken from a patient whose treatment included radiotherapy and nephrectomy. The receptors were sampled from a woman between 45 and 60 years old with renal cell carcinoma.

The rearrangement uses TRBV10-2 and TRBJ2-1; TRBD1 matches 9 bases. The CDR3 extends over 14 amino acids. CDR1 is WSHSY, CDR2 SAAADI, per germline. The V gene end was trimmed by 6 bases and the J gene end by 9 bases; junction bases not matched to a gene: 9. CDR3 residues: CASRGQGGWAEQFF. The CDR3 region has the DNA TGCGCCAGCAGGGGACAGGGCGGTTGGGCTGAGCAGTTCTTC.

The gene calls are TRBV4-1 and TRBJ2-2; D not certain. CDR1 and CDR2 (germline): MGHRA, YSYEKL. This CDR3 comprises 15 residues. The ends were cut back, 0 bases at V and 3 bases at J, with 8 bases in the middle. The CDR3, as DNA: TGCGCCAGCAGCCAAGATAAGGGTTACACCGGGGAGCTGTTTTTT. Amino acids: CASSQDKGYTGELFF.

This clone has only one observation. The chain links TRBV19 to TRBJ2-3; 10 nucleotides align to TRBD2. Per the germline V gene, CDR1 is LNHDA and CDR2 is SQIVND (reference sequence). The CDR3 length is 16 residues. V shed 1 base and J 3 bases; nucleotides not matched to a gene: 4. CDR3 region: CASSIGLAGDTDTQYF. For the CDR3, the DNA is TGTGCCAGTAGTATAGGGCTAGCGGGGGATACAGATACGCAGTATTTT.

CDR3 region: CASSSEADLNYGYTF. CDR3 DNA sequence: TGTGCCAGCAGCTCAGAGGCTGACTTGAACTATGGCTACACCTTC. The rearrangement joins TRBV7-9 to TRBJ1-2; D gene uncertain. Trimming pared 4 bases from V and 2 bases from J, leaving 14 bases between. The CDR3 is 15 amino acids. Per germline, CDR1 SEHNR and CDR2 FQNEAQ (reference sequence).

The rearrangement links TRBV6-5 to TRBJ1-1; 7 bases line up with TRBD1. The V gene's germline CDR1 is MNHEY and CDR2 SVGAGI. There are 14 residues in the CDR3. V dropped 6 bases and J dropped 5; count of bases not matched to a gene: 9. CDR3 region: CASRAPGQPTEAFF. CDR3 sequence (DNA): TGTGCCAGCAGGGCACCGGGACAGCCAACTGAAGCTTTCTTT.

This clone has a single count. J is TRBJ1-2 and V is TRBV4-3, with 9 bases identical to TRBD1. Trimming removed 2 bases from V and 8 bases from J; junction bases left unmatched: 3. The CDR3 totals 13 residues. Germline CDR1 reads LGHNA; CDR2 reads YSLEER. The CDR3 DNA is TGCGCCAGCAGCCAACGACAGGGGGTAGGCTACACCTTC. Residues: CASSQRQGVGYTF.

A single count supports this clone. This rearrangement joins TRBV25-1 to TRBJ1-2; the D is unclear. V was shortened by 8 bases and J by 6 bases, with 19 bases between the two germline ends. CDR3 length: 14 amino acids. Germline loops: CDR1 MGHDK, CDR2 SYGVNS. CDR3 bases: TGTGCCAGCTTCGAACCAGGCGCGTGGGATGGCTACACCTTC. Protein: CASFEPGAWDGYTF.

This clone came up a few times. The rearrangement links TRBV29-1 to TRBJ2-3; D may correspond to TRBD1 or TRBD2 (5 bases each). The CDR3 consists of 13 residues. The germline V and J ends were trimmed by 3 bases and 6 bases, with 13 bases remaining between them. The germline V gene has CDR1 SQVTM and CDR2 ANQGSEA. CDR3 sequence reads: CSVEGEGVDTQYF. DNA for the CDR3: TGCAGCGTTGAGGGGGAAGGGGTTGATACGCAGTATTTT.

This clone was detected a few times. The genes are TRBV6-1 and TRBJ1-5, with 9 bases identical to TRBD1. CDR1 MNHNS and CDR2 SASEGT come from the germline V gene. Losses at the gene ends were 4 bases for V and 6 bases for J; bases not matched to a gene: 4. This CDR3 comprises 14 residues. CDR3 protein: CASSVNRGPQPQHF. Written as DNA, the CDR3 is TGTGCCAGCAGTGTTAACAGGGGGCCTCAGCCCCAGCATTTT.

This clone came up a few times. The same CDR3 arises from other DNA sequences in this sample as well. The rearrangement uses TRBV9 and TRBJ1-1, with 11 bases fitting TRBD1. There are 14 residues in the CDR3. The ends lost 3 bases at V and 3 bases at J; junction bases unmatched: 1. CDR1 and CDR2 (germline): SGDLS, YYNGEE. CDR3 nucleotides: TGTGCCAGCAGCGGGGGACAGGGGGACACTGAAGCTTTCTTT. Translated, it gives CASSGGQGDTEAFF.

The V gene is TRBV30, the J gene TRBJ1-1; D remains unclear. V was cut by 2 bases and J by 0 bases, with 4 bases left in between. Germline V gives CDR1 GTSNPN, CDR2 SVGIG (reference sequence). This CDR3 contains 12 residues. The CDR3 sequence is CAWSNLNTEAFF. The CDR3 nucleotides read TGTGCCTGGAGTAACTTGAACACTGAAGCTTTCTTT.

V is TRBV13 and J is TRBJ2-2, with 9 bases aligning to TRBD2. The junction had 10 bases not matched to a gene; V was cut back by 5 bases and J by 0 bases. The CDR3 length is 18 residues. The germline V gene encodes CDR1 PRHDT and CDR2 FYEKMQ (reference sequence). The CDR3 DNA reads TGTGCCAGCAGCCCCGAGCGTGGACTAGCGTCGAACACCGGGGAGCTGTTTTTT. It encodes CASSPERGLASNTGELFF.

This clone showed up just once. The chain is built from TRBV18 and TRBJ1-5, with 8 positions matching TRBD1. V shed 3 bases, J shed 0 bases, and the junction held 4 bases outside the gene matches. Germline CDR1 and CDR2: KGHSH and LQKENI. The CDR3 has 16 residues. In DNA, the CDR3 is TGTGCCAGCTCACCGCAGGGGGCTTATAGCAATCAGCCCCAGCATTTT. Translation: CASSPQGAYSNQPQHF.